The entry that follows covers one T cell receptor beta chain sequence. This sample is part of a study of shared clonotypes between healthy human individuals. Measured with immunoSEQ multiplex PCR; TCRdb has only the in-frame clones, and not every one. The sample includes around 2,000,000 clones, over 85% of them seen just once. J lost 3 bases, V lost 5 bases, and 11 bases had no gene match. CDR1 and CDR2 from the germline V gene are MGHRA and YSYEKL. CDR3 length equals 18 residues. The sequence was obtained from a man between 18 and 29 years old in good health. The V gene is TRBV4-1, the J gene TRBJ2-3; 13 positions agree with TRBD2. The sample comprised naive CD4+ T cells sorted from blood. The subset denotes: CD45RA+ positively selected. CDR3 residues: CASSTTIQTSGRTDTQYF. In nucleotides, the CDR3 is TGCGCCAGCAGCACTACCATTCAGACTAGCGGGAGGACAGATACGCAGTATTTT.